Listed below are T cell receptor beta chains from one sample, sequenced in a study of post-analysis software for immune sequencing data. TCRdb fed the PCR reads into MiXCR, producing one record per CDR3 protein. The sample includes hundreds of thousands of distinct CDR3 sequences, 25% to 30% of them seen just once. Sequenced: blood. The source is a girl aged 10-17 years with multiple sclerosis. Each CDR3 is given without its conserved first and last residue.

>TRBV29-1
SVDGLETGDIDQY
>TRBV20-1
SATLLADLTDTQY
>TRBV4-1
ASSQGGLGEDDEQF
>TRBV28
ASREQGLAKNIQY
>TRBV7-2
ASSPAPWSNQPQY
>TRBV19
ASSMATSYTGELF
>TRBV10-3
AISGQVGETQY
>TRBV10-3
AISETESYNEQF
>TRBV7-9
ASSTRAGAPYEQY
>TRBV28
ASSPCPTCEQY
>TRBV20-1
SSREPGTANYEQY
>TRBV3-1
ASSRLRTGKYNEQF
>TRBV28
ASSIETQGLPQH
>TRBV3-1
ASSQRAGGYT
>TRBV7-8
ASSLGGREGLLEQF
>TRBV20-1
SARSRQGLGYGYT